This TCR beta chain is drawn from a study of response to subunit inactivated influenza vaccine. Study results and caveats: The authors offered the suggestion that each seasonal influenza vaccination recruits few new T cells.

In this sample, this clonotype turned up many times. Its antigen is not identified. MiXCR, run by TCRdb on the RT-PCR reads, gives a single entry per CDR3 protein. The top ten clones hold about a tenth of a sample with 750,000 to 850,000 distinct CDR3 sequences, less than 20% of them seen once. The sample consisted of PBMCs from blood, taken roughly 5 days after vaccination. The receptor's source is a man aged 50-60 years who received an inactivated influenza vaccine.

The CDR3 nucleotides read TGTGCCAGCAGCTTGGTCAGGGGCCTATCGATCACCGGGGAGCTGTTTTTT. Translating gives CASSLVRGLSITGELFF. The chain couples TRBV5-6 to TRBJ2-2; a possible D gene is TRBD1 (6 bases). The CDR3 contains 17 residues. Germline CDR1 and CDR2: SGHDT and YYEEEE. V was pared by 0 bases and J by 4 bases, with 16 bases between. The full variable domain, in which reference TRBV5-6 and TRBJ2-2 provide the parts outside the CDR3, is DAGVTQSPTHLIKTRGQQVTLRCSPKSGHDTVSWYQQALGQGPQFIFQYYEEEERQRGNFPDRFSGHQFPNYSSELNVNALLLGDSALYLCASSLVRGLSITGELFFGEGSRLTVL.